This TCR beta chain was obtained from a study of vaccination and CD4 T cells after COVID-19. Study context: Two mRNA vaccine doses were given, either BNT162b2 or mRNA-1273.

Treatment defined: approximately 9-day PBMC culture with coronavirus spike peptide pools or control peptides (ViraFEST assay). This CDR3 spans 18 amino acids. In germline, CDR1 is ENHRY, CDR2 SYGVKD. V was cut by 0 bases and J by 5 bases, with 20 bases left in between. To note about this clonotype: Its antigen is undetermined.

Sequencing of the DNA from cultured CD4+ T cells was carried out with the Oncomine TCR Beta short-read assay. It was from cultured CD4+ T cells that genomic DNA was extracted. In TCRdb, the PCR reads were re-called with MiXCR into one record per CDR3 protein. The data hold 8,000 to 11,000 distinct CDR3 sequences, with under 75% observed a single time. Study findings and constraints: Detection of a median roughly 83% of reactive clones in convalescent patients was confined to the period after vaccination.

The receptor comes from a human donor who had recovered from COVID-19. Sequencing input: CD4+ T cells from blood, cultured in vitro. V and J are TRBV10-3 and TRBJ2-1; tentative D call: TRBD2 (6 bases). The CDR3 protein is CAISESRLESPDHNEQFF. In nucleotides, the CDR3 is TGTGCCATCAGTGAGTCGAGACTAGAGAGCCCGGACCACAATGAGCAGTTCTTC.